The following is a T cell receptor beta chain sequence with its context. This clone was seen a handful of times. This receptor's antigen is unknown. Base qualities were left out, and no much larger clone turns up one base away. Counted from cysteine to phenylalanine, this CDR3 has 16 amino acids. Only the CDR3 region is kept as DNA, spanning 48 bases read in frame from base 1. The junction carries 18 bases between V and J, which are trimmed by 4 bases and 3 bases respectively. The germline V gene supplies CDR1 SGHDT and CDR2 YYEEEE. This sample was included in a study of control samples from healthy donors and cancer patients (dated by TCRdb to 2019 to 2021). The library was obtained by the immunoSEQ multiplex PCR assay. TCRdb stores this immuneACCESS table with in-frame sequences only. Part of the clones is absent; in the studies checked, under half of the shortfall reflects unresolved V genes, and no reason is known for the rest. Within this sample are 50,000 or so clones, with approximately 93% of them counted one time only. Clones ranked in the top ten supply about 25% of the sample.

Source material: PBMCs. This chain is built from TRBV5-6 and TRBJ2-3, with no confident D gene call. The sequence derives from a woman in her forties or fifties with head and neck cancer. At the DNA level, the sequence is TGTGCCAGCAGCCGTCTAGATCTAAAGTGGACAGATACGCAGTATTTT. Its translation is CASSRLDLKWTDTQYF.